This T cell receptor (beta chain) was retrieved from a study of T cells after yellow fever vaccination. The authors made TCR cDNA by 5'RACE template switching, adding a universal primer site and UMIs. From the 5' RACE reads, TCRdb called clonotypes with MiXCR, one entry per CDR3 protein. The data contain some 240,000 distinct CDR3 sequences, more than 3% of them singletons. The V and J ends lost 4 bases and 6 bases respectively, with 13 bases between them. Germline lookup yields CDR1 SGHNT and CDR2 YENEEA. The CDR3 consists of 14 residues. There are many counts of this clonotype. This material consisted of CD4+ T cells sorted from PBMCs, taken 10 days after the yellow fever booster vaccination. The source is a man between 18 and 35 years old who received the YFV17D yellow fever vaccine. This chain links TRBV11-3 with TRBJ2-1; D gene unclear. This CDR3 reads CASSSGLPPNEQFF. The CDR3 DNA sequence: TGTGCCAGCAGCTCCGGGCTCCCCCCCAATGAGCAGTTCTTC.